The clone carrying this T cell receptor (beta chain) was found a few times. Antigen: not known. Time point: before natalizumab initiation. Every listed patient previously received interferon beta; all PML patients were women. Assay used: immunoSEQ multiplex PCR; TCRdb lists only in-frame clones, some missing. The sample carries 30,000 or so clones, about 89% recorded once. These data originate in a study of multiple sclerosis patients with progressive multifocal leukoencephalopathy. General observations from the study: In most PML patients, TRB repertoires appeared less diverse by entropy.

This TCR derives from a human donor with multiple sclerosis. The sequenced sample consisted of PBMCs.

The CDR3 is CASSHPGVGTGELFF. The DNA of the CDR3 is TGCGCCAGCAGCCACCCAGGGGTGGGGACCGGGGAGCTGTTTTTT. The rearrangement joins TRBV4-3 to TRBJ2-2; weak D call: TRBD1 (6 bases). In germline, CDR1 is LGHNA, CDR2 YSLEER. The CDR3 covers 15 residues. The ends were cut back, 3 bases at V and 5 bases at J, with 13 bases in the middle.